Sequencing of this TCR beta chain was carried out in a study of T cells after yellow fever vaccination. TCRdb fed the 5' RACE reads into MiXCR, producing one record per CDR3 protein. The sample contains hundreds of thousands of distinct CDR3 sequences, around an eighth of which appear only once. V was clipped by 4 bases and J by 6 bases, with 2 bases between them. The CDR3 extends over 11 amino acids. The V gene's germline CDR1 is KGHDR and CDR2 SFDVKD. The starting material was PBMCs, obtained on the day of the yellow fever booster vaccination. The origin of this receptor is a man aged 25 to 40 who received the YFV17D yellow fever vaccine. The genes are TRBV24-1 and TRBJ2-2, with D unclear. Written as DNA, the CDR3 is TGTGCCACCAGTGAATCCGGGGAGCTGTTTTTT. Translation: CATSESGELFF.